This is a list of T cell receptor beta chains from one sample in a study of naive and memory T cell subsets. TCRdb reprocessed the UMI-ligation and nested PCR reads with MiXCR, giving one entry per CDR3 protein. The sample shows about 120,000 distinct CDR3 sequences, 36% of them seen only once. The sequenced sample consisted of central memory CD4+ T cells from blood. The receptor source for this set is a human donor in good health. Each CDR3 is given with its conserved first and last residue. D genes are given only for firm matches. Clone size is shown for a subset of rows, as once, few, many or a class of expanded clone.

clone_size: many; v_call: TRBV29-1; j_call: TRBJ2-5; d_call: -; cdr3_aa: CSVGDGWETQYF; cdr3_nt: TGCAGCGTTGGAGATGGGTGGGAGACCCAGTACTTC
clone_size: few; v_call: TRBV6-1; j_call: TRBJ2-1; d_call: TRBD2; cdr3_aa: CASSELTSGRNEQFF; cdr3_nt: TGTGCCAGCAGTGAATTGACTAGCGGCAGAAATGAGCAGTTCTTC
clone_size: -; v_call: TRBV28; j_call: TRBJ1-2; d_call: -; cdr3_aa: CASLGGRGYGYTF; cdr3_nt: TGTGCCAGCCTGGGGGGGCGGGGCTATGGCTACACCTTC
clone_size: -; v_call: TRBV5-1; j_call: TRBJ2-5; d_call: -; cdr3_aa: CAGSFDRETQYF; cdr3_nt: TGCGCCGGCAGCTTTGATAGAGAGACCCAGTACTTC
clone_size: -; v_call: TRBV27; j_call: TRBJ2-5; d_call: -; cdr3_aa: CASRLSRIQETQYF; cdr3_nt: TGTGCCAGCAGACTATCTAGGATACAAGAGACCCAGTACTTC
clone_size: few; v_call: TRBV30; j_call: TRBJ2-3; d_call: -; cdr3_aa: CAWSPNTDTQYF; cdr3_nt: TGTGCCTGGAGTCCGAACACAGATACGCAGTATTTT
clone_size: few; v_call: TRBV20-1; j_call: TRBJ2-1; d_call: TRBD2; cdr3_aa: CSARHSGRAVNEQFF; cdr3_nt: TGCAGTGCTAGACATAGCGGGAGGGCCGTCAATGAGCAGTTCTTC
clone_size: -; v_call: TRBV29-1; j_call: TRBJ2-1; d_call: -; cdr3_aa: CSVDPRGGNNEQFF; cdr3_nt: TGCAGCGTTGACCCCAGAGGAGGGAACAATGAGCAGTTCTTC
clone_size: -; v_call: TRBV27; j_call: TRBJ2-3; d_call: TRBD2; cdr3_aa: CASRRTGTSGTRSTDTQYF; cdr3_nt: TGTGCCAGCAGAAGAACCGGGACTAGCGGGACCCGAAGCACAGATACGCAGTATTTT
clone_size: -; v_call: TRBV20-1; j_call: TRBJ1-1; d_call: TRBD1; cdr3_aa: CSASSGTGKAFF; cdr3_nt: TGCAGTGCTAGTTCGGGGACAGGGAAAGCTTTCTTT
clone_size: few; v_call: TRBV9; j_call: TRBJ2-1; d_call: TRBD1; cdr3_aa: CASSVEAGGLDNEQFF; cdr3_nt: TGTGCCAGCAGCGTAGAGGCAGGGGGCCTGGACAATGAGCAGTTCTTC
clone_size: -; v_call: TRBV20-1; j_call: TRBJ2-7; d_call: TRBD2; cdr3_aa: CSDRGRAYEQYF; cdr3_nt: TGCAGTGATCGAGGGAGGGCCTACGAGCAGTACTTC
clone_size: -; v_call: TRBV12-3/TRBV12-4; j_call: TRBJ1-2; d_call: TRBD1; cdr3_aa: CASISGGVLGGYTF; cdr3_nt: TGTGCCAGCATTTCAGGGGGCGTCCTGGGTGGCTACACCTTC
clone_size: -; v_call: TRBV5-1; j_call: TRBJ2-1; d_call: TRBD1; cdr3_aa: CASINKGVGQGTEQFF; cdr3_nt: TGCGCCAGCATCAACAAAGGGGTAGGACAGGGGACTGAGCAGTTCTTC
clone_size: few; v_call: TRBV7-2; j_call: TRBJ2-4; d_call: TRBD1; cdr3_aa: CASSATYLGQKNIQYF; cdr3_nt: TGTGCCAGCAGTGCCACCTACCTGGGACAGAAAAACATTCAGTACTTC
clone_size: -; v_call: TRBV20-1; j_call: TRBJ2-3; d_call: TRBD2; cdr3_aa: CSARFSSGDTQYF; cdr3_nt: TGCAGTGCTAGATTTTCTAGCGGAGATACGCAGTATTTT
clone_size: few; v_call: TRBV7-8; j_call: TRBJ2-7; d_call: TRBD2; cdr3_aa: CASSLGTGTSGYEQYF; cdr3_nt: TGTGCCAGCAGCTTAGGGACCGGGACTAGCGGTTACGAGCAGTACTTC
clone_size: -; v_call: TRBV12-3/TRBV12-4; j_call: TRBJ2-1; d_call: TRBD1; cdr3_aa: CASSLARQGADEQFF; cdr3_nt: TGTGCCAGCAGTTTAGCAAGGCAGGGGGCTGATGAGCAGTTCTTC
clone_size: few; v_call: TRBV11-2; j_call: TRBJ1-1; d_call: TRBD1; cdr3_aa: CASSTHQGGTVNTEAFF; cdr3_nt: TGTGCCAGCAGCACACACCAAGGTGGGACAGTGAACACTGAAGCTTTCTTT
clone_size: -; v_call: TRBV11-2; j_call: TRBJ2-1; d_call: -; cdr3_aa: CASSFNRNNNNEQFF; cdr3_nt: TGTGCCAGCAGCTTTAACCGAAACAATAACAATGAGCAGTTCTTC
clone_size: -; v_call: TRBV14; j_call: TRBJ2-1; d_call: -; cdr3_aa: CASSQAPPQGHEQFF; cdr3_nt: TGTGCCAGCAGCCAAGCACCCCCCCAGGGCCATGAGCAGTTCTTC
clone_size: -; v_call: TRBV7-2; j_call: TRBJ2-7; d_call: -; cdr3_aa: CASGSLERPPYEQYF; cdr3_nt: TGTGCCAGCGGTTCCCTCGAGCGTCCCCCCTACGAGCAGTACTTC
clone_size: many; v_call: TRBV30; j_call: TRBJ1-2; d_call: -; cdr3_aa: CAWSVQWGSYGYTF; cdr3_nt: TGTGCCTGGAGTGTACAATGGGGGTCCTATGGCTACACCTTC
clone_size: -; v_call: TRBV7-8; j_call: TRBJ1-4; d_call: -; cdr3_aa: CASSSPQGSGDRNEKLFF; cdr3_nt: TGTGCCAGCAGCTCGCCTCAGGGTTCTGGAGACCGTAATGAAAAACTGTTTTTT
clone_size: once; v_call: TRBV5-5; j_call: TRBJ1-1; d_call: -; cdr3_aa: CASSLADHAEAFF; cdr3_nt: TGTGCCAGCAGCTTGGCCGACCACGCCGAAGCTTTCTTT
clone_size: -; v_call: TRBV5-4; j_call: TRBJ2-5; d_call: TRBD2; cdr3_aa: CASSLPRASGWGETQYF; cdr3_nt: TGTGCCAGCAGCTTGCCGAGGGCTAGCGGATGGGGGGAGACCCAGTACTTC
clone_size: -; v_call: TRBV20-1; j_call: TRBJ2-5; d_call: -; cdr3_aa: CSVPDTLGWTQYF; cdr3_nt: TGCAGTGTTCCAGACACCCTAGGTTGGACCCAGTACTTC
clone_size: few; v_call: TRBV28; j_call: TRBJ2-1; d_call: -; cdr3_aa: CASTGPWRGEQFF; cdr3_nt: TGTGCCAGCACCGGACCATGGAGGGGTGAGCAGTTCTTC